The 26 T cell receptor beta chains below come from one sample, sequenced in a study of blood T cells in healthy people across ages. For the second PCR, which ran for about 6 to 12 cycles, a sample-barcoded 5' primer and a J-beta primer mix were used. In TCRdb, the 5' RACE reads were re-called with MiXCR into one record per CDR3 protein. The sample has about 640,000 distinct CDR3 sequences; roughly 50% are singletons. Sequencing was carried out using blood. The receptors were sampled from a man between 60 and 75 years old in good health.

The table lists this clonotype with a few counts. The V gene is TRBV2, the J gene TRBJ2-5, with D uncertain. V lost 7 bases, J lost 1 base, and 4 bases lay in between. CDR1 is SNHLY, CDR2 FYNNEI, per germline. The CDR3 runs 11 residues. DNA for the CDR3: TGTGCCAGCAAAGTCCAAGAGACCCAGTACTTC. Encoded protein: CASKVQETQYF.

The chain couples TRBV4-1 to TRBJ2-7, with a possible D match to TRBD2 (5 bases). The length of the CDR3 is 15 residues. V was trimmed by 2 bases and J by 7 bases, leaving 18 bases between them. In germline, CDR1 is MGHRA, CDR2 YSYEKL. CDR3 DNA sequence: TGCGCCAGCAGCCAATCCCGGGGTAATAGCAATGAGCAGTACTTC. This codes for CASSQSRGNSNEQYF.

The chain has TRBV12-3 or TRBV12-4 and TRBJ1-1, with D uncertain. This CDR3 contains 14 residues. V lost 3 bases, J lost 0 bases, and 8 bases lay in between. The DNA of the CDR3 is TGTGCCAGCAGTTTCTTCGGCCTGAACACTGAAGCTTTCTTT. Its translation: CASSFFGLNTEAFF.

J is TRBJ2-5 and V is TRBV10-2; perhaps TRBD2 as D (7 bases). Deletions cut 3 bases from V and 2 bases from J, with 13 bases between. The CDR3 has 15 residues. The germline CDR1 and CDR2 sequences are WSHSY and SAAADI. The CDR3: CASSERGGSQETQYF. CDR3 coding DNA: TGCGCCAGCAGTGAAAGGGGGGGGAGTCAAGAGACCCAGTACTTC.

V is TRBV5-1 and J is TRBJ2-5, with D possibly TRBD1 on 6 matching bases. This CDR3 is 14 amino acids long. Per the germline V gene, CDR1 is SGHRS and CDR2 is YFSETQ. V lost 4 bases to trimming and J lost 4 bases, with 14 bases between them. The CDR3 DNA sequence: TGCGCCAGCAGCGGTGACAGGTGGGCAGAGACCCAGTACTTC. Its translation is CASSGDRWAETQYF. Combining the CDR3 with reference TRBV5-1 and TRBJ2-5 gives the whole variable domain KAGVTQTPRYLIKTRGQQVTLSCSPISGHRSVSWYQQTPGQGLQFLFEYFSETQRNKGNFPGRFSGRQFSNSRSEMNVSTLELGDSALYLCASSGDRWAETQYFGPGTRLLVL.

V and J are TRBV12-3 or TRBV12-4 and TRBJ1-1; D is unclear. Trimming left V 7 bases short and J 2 bases short, with 11 bases between. There are 13 residues in the CDR3. The CDR3, as DNA: TGTGCCAGCACCATAGCCGAAAACACTGAAGCTTTCTTT. Its translation: CASTIAENTEAFF.

The chain employs TRBV13 and TRBJ2-1; 9 bases match TRBD2. This CDR3 comprises 15 residues. The ends lost 5 bases at V and 8 bases at J; junction bases unmatched: 10. Germline V lookup: CDR1 PRHDT, CDR2 FYEKMQ (reference sequence). CDR3 amino acids: CASSPGRAGGYEQFF. DNA for the CDR3: TGTGCCAGCAGCCCGGGACGAGCGGGGGGCTATGAGCAGTTCTTC.

This chain connects TRBV20-1 to TRBJ2-3; tentatively, D is TRBD1 (7 bases). Germline CDR1 and CDR2: DFQATT and SNEGSKA (reference sequence). This CDR3 has 13 residues. The V and J ends lost 3 bases and 6 bases respectively, with 13 bases between them. The CDR3 region has the DNA TGCAGTGCTAGGCGGGACAGAACCGATACGCAGTATTTT. This encodes CSARRDRTDTQYF.

The CDR3 reads CASSGYTQGPQETQYF. The CDR3 DNA follows: TGTGCCAGCAGTGGATATACCCAGGGACCGCAAGAGACCCAGTACTTC. The V and J genes are TRBV2 and TRBJ2-5; D may match TRBD1 or TRBD2 (5 bases each). Trimming cost V 4 bases and J 2 bases, with 17 bases left between them. CDR3 size: 16 residues. Germline CDR1 reads SNHLY; CDR2 reads FYNNEI.

This sequence joins TRBV7-2 and TRBJ2-3, with 9 bases that match TRBD2. The CDR3 runs 15 residues. V gave up 5 bases and J gave up 6 bases; unmatched junction bases: 9. The germline V gene encodes CDR1 SGHTA and CDR2 FQGNSA. The CDR3 coding sequence is TGTGCCAGCAGCCCCTTAGCGGGGGACGTGGATACGCAGTATTTT. This gives the protein CASSPLAGDVDTQYF.

The chain employs TRBV27 and TRBJ2-5, with D perhaps being TRBD1 or TRBD2 (5 bases each). The length of the CDR3 is 13 residues. Looked up from germline, CDR1 is MNHEY and CDR2 is SMNVEV (reference sequence). Trimming cost V 2 bases and J 11 bases, with 15 bases left between them. The CDR3 nucleotides read TGTGCCAGCAGTTTAACTGGGTTAGGGGAGCAGTACTTC. Protein: CASSLTGLGEQYF.

This clonotype was observed a few times. V and J are TRBV6-5 and TRBJ2-3; either TRBD1 or TRBD2 may supply D (6 bases each). Trimming took 3 bases from V and 2 from J, leaving 21 bases between them. Germline V gives CDR1 MNHEY, CDR2 SVGAGI. The CDR3 totals 18 residues. CDR3 sequence: CASSYLGLGGINTDTQYF. CDR3 sequence (DNA): TGTGCCAGCAGTTATCTCGGGTTAGGGGGGATTAACACAGATACGCAGTATTTT.

Here the CDR3 reads CASSKEWGDTRETQYF. CDR3 sequence (DNA): TGTGCCAGCAGCAAAGAGTGGGGGGATACCAGGGAGACCCAGTACTTC. This chain joins TRBV21-1 and TRBJ2-5; the table names TRBD1, a call not compared with the DNA. TRBV21-1 is a pseudogene segment. This CDR3 comprises 16 residues.

This clonotype was seen only once. The V gene is TRBV5-1, the J gene TRBJ2-4, with 7 nucleotides matching TRBD1. With 1 base clipped from V and 11 bases from J, the junction kept 12 bases outside the gene matches. This CDR3 comprises 15 residues. CDR1 SGHRS and CDR2 YFSETQ come from the germline V gene. Here the CDR3 reads CASSLTGQVEKLQYF. CDR3 sequence (DNA): TGCGCCAGCAGCTTGACTGGACAGGTGGAGAAGCTTCAGTACTTC.

V and J are TRBV25-1 and TRBJ1-6, with 11 bases fitting TRBD1. The V gene end was trimmed by 7 bases and the J gene end by 4 bases; junction bases not matched to a gene: 6. The CDR3 totals 16 residues. Germline values: CDR1 MGHDK, CDR2 SYGVNS. CDR3 coding DNA: TGTGCCAGCAAAGCCCGGGACAGGGGGTATAATTCACCCCTCCACTTT. Translating gives CASKARDRGYNSPLHF.

This clonotype has just one count. The gene calls are TRBV20-1 and TRBJ2-1; perhaps TRBD1 as D (7 bases). Trimming stripped 3 bases from V and 7 bases from J, with 16 bases between. The germline V gene has CDR1 DFQATT and CDR2 SNEGSKA (reference sequence). The CDR3 extends over 14 amino acids. The CDR3 region is CSARVEQGRNEQFF. CDR3 nucleotides: TGCAGTGCTAGGGTAGAACAGGGGAGGAATGAGCAGTTCTTC.

The chain carries TRBV20-1 and TRBJ2-3, with 7 bases that match TRBD2. Looked up from germline, CDR1 is DFQATT and CDR2 is SNEGSKA (reference sequence). The trim removed 2 bases at V and 4 bases at J, leaving 12 bases unmatched. The CDR3 sequence is 16 residues long. The CDR3 region has the DNA TGCAGTGCTAGAATCGGGGGGATCGGGGCCGCAGATACGCAGTATTTT. Its translation: CSARIGGIGAADTQYF.

Turning to this clonotype: This could be a read error, since a much larger clone is one nucleotide away. The rearrangement uses TRBV24-1 and TRBJ2-5; TRBD1 matches at 9 bases. This CDR3 comprises 17 residues. The germline CDR1 and CDR2 sequences are KGHDR and SFDVKD. CDR3 in amino acids: CAASDARPGQGWETQYF. The CDR3 DNA is TGTGCCGCCAGTGATGCCCGTCCGGGACAGGGTTGGGAGACCCAGTACTTC.

The chain couples TRBV20-1 to TRBJ2-5, with D possibly TRBD2 on 6 matching bases. Germline V gene data show CDR1 as DFQATT and CDR2 as SNEGSKA (reference sequence). CDR3 size: 15 residues. V lost 3 bases and J lost 0, with 14 bases in between. CDR3 residues: CSARSGTDYQETQYF. CDR3 nucleotide sequence: TGCAGTGCTAGGTCGGGGACTGACTACCAAGAGACCCAGTACTTC.

For this clonotype: A clone one base away is much larger, so this may be a read error. The chain links TRBV7-2 to TRBJ1-2, with D possibly TRBD1 on 6 matching bases. The V gene's germline CDR1 is SGHTA and CDR2 FQGNSA. Trimming took off 5 bases at V and 9 bases at J, with 31 bases between the two ends. The CDR3 runs to 18 residues. CDR3 region: CASSQDSFGGAAAYSYTF. DNA of the CDR3: TGTGCCAGCAGCCAAGACAGTTTCGGGGGGGCGGCGGCTTATAGCTACACCTTC.

CDR3 bases: TGTGCCACCAGTGATTTTTCTGGACTAGATACGCAGTATTTT. Amino acids: CATSDFSGLDTQYF. The rearrangement links TRBV24-1 to TRBJ2-3, with D possibly TRBD2 on 5 matching bases. The germline CDR1 and CDR2 sequences are KGHDR and SFDVKD. V lost 1 base, J lost 5 bases, and 9 bases lay in between. The CDR3 runs to 14 residues.

This clonotype was seen only a few times. The chain combines TRBV24-1 with TRBJ1-2, with TRBD1 as a possible D gene (6 bases). The V gene lost 4 bases and the J gene lost 8 bases, with 19 bases spanning the gap. Germline V gene sequence: CDR1 KGHDR, CDR2 SFDVKD. The CDR3 length is 15 residues. The CDR3 DNA is TGTGCCACCAGTGACCCAGGGGACGGTGTAGAAGGCTACACCTTC. Protein: CATSDPGDGVEGYTF.

There are a few counts of this clonotype. CDR3 nucleotides: TGTGCCAGCAGCTACGGGACAGGAAATTCACCCCTCCACTTT. Its protein is CASSYGTGNSPLHF. V gene TRBV7-2 combines with J gene TRBJ1-6; 8 positions match TRBD1. This CDR3 region has 14 residues. Germline V gene data show CDR1 as SGHTA and CDR2 as FQGNSA. The junction had 3 bases not matched to a gene; V was cut back by 4 bases and J by 7 bases. Full variable domain (remainder filled in from reference TRBV7-2 and TRBJ1-6): GAGVSQSPSNKVTEKGKDVELRCDPISGHTALYWYRQSLGQGLEFLIYFQGNSAPDKSGLPSDRFSAERTGGSVSTLTIQRTQQEDSAVYLCASSYGTGNSPLHFGNGTRLTVT.

There are a few counts of this clonotype. This sequence joins TRBV21-1 and TRBJ2-7; the DNA was not used to check the table's D call, TRBD1. TRBV21-1 is deemed a pseudogene. This CDR3 spans 15 amino acids. The DNA of the CDR3 is TGTGCCAGCAGCAGGGACAGGGGCTACGCCTACGAGCAGTACTTC. Encoded protein: CASSRDRGYAYEQYF.

V and J are TRBV12-3 or TRBV12-4 and TRBJ2-1; 11 bases agree with TRBD2. The CDR3 extends over 15 amino acids. The V and J ends lost 6 bases and 5 bases, in that order; junction bases with no gene match: 6. CDR3 loop: CASSVAGGLDNEQFF. CDR3 sequence (DNA): TGTGCCAGCAGCGTAGCGGGGGGGTTGGACAATGAGCAGTTCTTC.

This chain links TRBV10-3 with TRBJ1-2, with D unresolved. V gave up 0 bases and J gave up 8 bases, with 13 bases separating them. Germline values: CDR1 ENHRY, CDR2 SYGVKD. CDR3 length: 14 amino acids. CDR3 sequence reads: CAISESTQSLGYTF. Written as DNA, the CDR3 is TGTGCCATCAGTGAGTCGACACAGAGTCTAGGCTACACCTTC.